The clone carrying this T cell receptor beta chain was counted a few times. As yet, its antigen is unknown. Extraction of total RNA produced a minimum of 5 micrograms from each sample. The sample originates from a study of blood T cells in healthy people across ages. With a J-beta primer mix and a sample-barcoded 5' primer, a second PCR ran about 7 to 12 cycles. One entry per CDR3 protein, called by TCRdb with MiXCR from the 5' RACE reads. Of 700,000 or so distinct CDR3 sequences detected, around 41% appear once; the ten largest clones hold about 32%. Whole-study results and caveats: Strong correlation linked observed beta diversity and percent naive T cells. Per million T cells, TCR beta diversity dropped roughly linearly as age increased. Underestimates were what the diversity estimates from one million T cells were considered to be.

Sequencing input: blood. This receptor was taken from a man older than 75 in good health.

CDR3 coding DNA: TGCAGTGCTAGCCCCGGGACAGGGAGCACAGATACGCAGTATTTT. Encoded protein: CSASPGTGSTDTQYF. The chain uses TRBV20-1 and TRBJ2-3; 9 bases align to TRBD1. V shed 3 bases, J shed 0 bases, and the junction held 4 bases outside the gene matches. Germline CDR1 DFQATT, CDR2 SNEGSKA (reference sequence). The length of the CDR3 is 15 residues.